This record looks at one T cell receptor beta chain sequence and its context. Its antigen is unidentified. Only in-frame clones appear in the TCRdb table, and some are missing; sequencing was by immunoSEQ multiplex PCR. The table records just over 45,000 clones, around 85% of them present only once. This entry is derived from a study of fetal regulatory T cell absence and autoimmunity. CDR1 SGHNT and CDR2 YENEEA come from the germline V gene. Trimming took 6 bases from V and 9 from J; bases not matched to a gene: 6. The CDR3 has 14 amino acids. Study results and limitations: Pancreas TCRs were oligoclonally enriched versus cord blood, some clones over 80-fold.

Input material: cord blood. The sequence came from a newborn boy with IPEX syndrome. The rearrangement joins TRBV11-3 to TRBJ2-1, with TRBD2 identical over 12 bases. CDR3 sequence: CASSPTSGRGEQFF. The DNA for the CDR3 is TGTGCCAGCAGTCCGACTAGCGGGAGAGGTGAGCAGTTCTTC.